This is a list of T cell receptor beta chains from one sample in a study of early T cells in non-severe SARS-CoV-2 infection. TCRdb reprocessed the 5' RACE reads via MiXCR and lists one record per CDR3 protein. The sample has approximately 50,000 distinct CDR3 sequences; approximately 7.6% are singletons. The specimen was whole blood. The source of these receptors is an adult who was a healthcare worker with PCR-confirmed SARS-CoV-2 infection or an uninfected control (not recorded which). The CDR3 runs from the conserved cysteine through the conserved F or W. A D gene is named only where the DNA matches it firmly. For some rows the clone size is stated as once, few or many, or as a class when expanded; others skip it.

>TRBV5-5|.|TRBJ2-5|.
TGTGCCAGCAGCTTGGGTACAGGGAACCAAGAGACCCAGTACTTC
CASSLGTGNQETQYF
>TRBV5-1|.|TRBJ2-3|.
TGCGCCAGCAGCTTGGCGCAGGGTACGCAGTATTTT
CASSLAQGTQYF
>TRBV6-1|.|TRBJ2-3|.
TGTGCCAGCGGCGAAGAGGCAGATACGCAGTATTTT
CASGEEADTQYF
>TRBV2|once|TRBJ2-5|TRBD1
TGTGCCAGCAAACCAACAGGGGGCGGAGAGACCCAGTACTTC
CASKPTGGGETQYF
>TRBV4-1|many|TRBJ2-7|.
TGCGCCAGCAGCCAAGAATGGCAGTACTCCTACGAGCAGTACTTC
CASSQEWQYSYEQYF
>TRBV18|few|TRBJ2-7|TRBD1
TGTGCCAGCTCACCACCGGGACTAGGGACAGGGGGTCACTACGAGCAGTACTTC
CASSPPGLGTGGHYEQYF
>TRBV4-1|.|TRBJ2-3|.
TGCGCCAGCAGCCAAGTCGGCACTAGGGGCACAGATACGCAGTATTTT
CASSQVGTRGTDTQYF
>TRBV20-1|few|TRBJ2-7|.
TGCAGTGCCTCAGGGTTTTACGAGCAGTACTTC
CSASGFYEQYF
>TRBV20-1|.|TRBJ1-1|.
TGCAGTGCTAGAGGTTGGAGACAGATGAACACTGAAGCTTTCTTT
CSARGWRQMNTEAFF
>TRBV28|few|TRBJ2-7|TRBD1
TGTGCCAGCAGTTTAATATCCCGGGACAGGGCCGAGCAGTACTTC
CASSLISRDRAEQYF
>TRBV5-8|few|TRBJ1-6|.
TGTGCCAGCAGCTTGAGCGGGCGACCCCTCCACTTT
CASSLSGRPLHF
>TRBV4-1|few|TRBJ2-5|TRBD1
TGCGCCAGCAGCCAAGATCCAGCAGGGGGCTATGAGACCCAGTACTTC
CASSQDPAGGYETQYF
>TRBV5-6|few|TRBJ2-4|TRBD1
TGTGCCAGCAGCTTGGAGGGACAGGTGTATACACTAGCCAAAAACATTCAGTACTTC
CASSLEGQVYTLAKNIQYF
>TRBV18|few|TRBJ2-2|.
TGTGCCAGCTCACCAGTGAATCTGGACTGGAACACCGGGGAGCTGTTTTTT
CASSPVNLDWNTGELFF
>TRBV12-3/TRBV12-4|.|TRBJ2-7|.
TGTGCCAGCAGTAGGAGTTTCGCGTCCTACGAGCAGTACTTC
CASSRSFASYEQYF
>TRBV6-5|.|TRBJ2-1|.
TGTGCCAGCAGTTACTCGGGCAGACCCAATGAGCAGTTCTTC
CASSYSGRPNEQFF
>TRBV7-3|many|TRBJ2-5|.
TGTGCCAGCAGCCGGACTAAACAAGAGACCCAGTACTTC
CASSRTKQETQYF
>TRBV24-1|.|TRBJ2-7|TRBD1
TGTGCCACCAGTGATCACCCGGGACAGGGGATTTACTCCTACGAGCAGTACTTC
CATSDHPGQGIYSYEQYF
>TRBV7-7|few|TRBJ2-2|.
TGTGCCAGCAGCTTAGAGGTAGCGCCCGGGGAGCTGTTTTTT
CASSLEVAPGELFF
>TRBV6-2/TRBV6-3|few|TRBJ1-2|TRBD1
TGTGCCAGCAAAAGGGGGCCTGACTATGGCTACACCTTC
CASKRGPDYGYTF
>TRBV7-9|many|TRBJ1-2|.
TGTGCCAGCAGCTTAAGCGGATCTGGCTACACCTTC
CASSLSGSGYTF
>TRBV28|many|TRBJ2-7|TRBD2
TGTGCCAGCAGAACCACGGGACTAGCGGACGAGCAGTACTTC
CASRTTGLADEQYF
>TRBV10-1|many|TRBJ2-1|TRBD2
TGCGCCAGCTTCCGGGGACTAGCGGGAGGTGCGGTCGGTGAGCAGTTCTTC
CASFRGLAGGAVGEQFF
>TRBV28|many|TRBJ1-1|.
TGTGCCAGCACCTTACAGGGCTACACTGAAGCTTTCTTT
CASTLQGYTEAFF
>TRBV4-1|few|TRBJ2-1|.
TGCGCCAGCAGCCAAGATACGGGATACTACAATGAGCAGTTCTTC
CASSQDTGYYNEQFF
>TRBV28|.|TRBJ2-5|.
TGTGCCATTACCCATGGGGCCGAAGAGACCCAGTACTTC
CAITHGAEETQYF
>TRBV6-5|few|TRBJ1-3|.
TGTGCCAGCAGATCCCAGGGTAACACCATATATTTT
CASRSQGNTIYF
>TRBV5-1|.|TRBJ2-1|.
TGCGCCAGCAGCCCCCAAAGACAGTACAATGAGCAGTTCTTC
CASSPQRQYNEQFF
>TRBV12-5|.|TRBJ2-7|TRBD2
TGTGCTAGTACCCCCCAAGTAGCGGGGGGGCTGTACGAGCAGTACTTC
CASTPQVAGGLYEQYF
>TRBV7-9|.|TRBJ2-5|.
TGTGCCAGCAGCCATGCCACACTTCAAGAGACCCAGTACTTC
CASSHATLQETQYF
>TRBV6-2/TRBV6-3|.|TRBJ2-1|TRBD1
TGTGCCAGCATTCCGACAGGGGGGCTTGAGCAGTTCTTC
CASIPTGGLEQFF
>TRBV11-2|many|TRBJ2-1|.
TGTGCCAGCAGCCAAGCTGGGGGCGTCTCCTACAATGAGCAGTTCTTC
CASSQAGGVSYNEQFF
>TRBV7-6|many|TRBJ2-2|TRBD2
TGTGCCAGCAGCTCGACTAGCGGGTACACCGGGGAGCTGTTTTTT
CASSSTSGYTGELFF
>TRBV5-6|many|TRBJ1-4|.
TGTGCCAGCAGCTTGGACCAGGGACGGGGTAATGAAAAACTGTTTTTT
CASSLDQGRGNEKLFF
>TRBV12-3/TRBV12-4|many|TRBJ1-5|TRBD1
TGTGCCAGCAGTACCGACAGGGTCGATCAGCCCCAGCATTTT
CASSTDRVDQPQHF
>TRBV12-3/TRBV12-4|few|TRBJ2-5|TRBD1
TGTGCCAGCAGCAACAGGGGGGAGACCCAGTACTTC
CASSNRGETQYF
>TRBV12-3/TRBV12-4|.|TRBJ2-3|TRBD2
TGTGCCAGCAGTAAGAGGTCCAGCGGGGGCTCAGATACGCAGTATTTT
CASSKRSSGGSDTQYF
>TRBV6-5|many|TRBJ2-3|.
TGTGCCAGCAGTTACGCGCATTTGGATACGCAGTATTTT
CASSYAHLDTQYF
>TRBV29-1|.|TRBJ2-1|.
TGCAGCGTTGAAAAGGGGATAGATAATGAGCAGTTCTTC
CSVEKGIDNEQFF
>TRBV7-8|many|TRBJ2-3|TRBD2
TGTGCCAGCAGCTCGCCCTCCCTCGCGAGCGGGGCCAACACAGATACGCAGTATTTT
CASSSPSLASGANTDTQYF